The following is a TCR beta chain sequence with its context. Germline lookup yields CDR1 SEHNR and CDR2 FQNEAQ (reference sequence). The CDR3 is 17 residues long. The junction had 11 bases not matched to a gene; V was cut back by 4 bases and J by 8 bases. The data belong to a study of blood T cell repertoires in COVID-19. Across the study: The United States, Italy and Spain were the sources of the acute and convalescent COVID-19 samples. The analysed material was cDNA or gDNA that came from T cells, B-cell-depleted T cells, or PBMCs.

Original processing methods: Amplified reference gene primers provided the basis for estimating nucleated cell counts. Data came from immunoSEQ multiplex PCR; TCRdb stores just in-frame clones and leaves some out. The V and J calls and clone size are taken from that table; D and trimming were inferred from the DNA. The data contain approximately 100,000 clones, around 87% of them singletons. The sequenced material came from peripheral blood. This TCR was recovered from a woman in her twenties or thirties with acute or convalescent COVID-19. The rearrangement links TRBV7-9 to TRBJ2-1; TRBD2 matches at 13 bases. CDR3 sequence (DNA): TGTGCCAGCAGCTCTACCGGGACTAGCGGGGTGATGGATGAGCAGTTCTTC. Protein sequence: CASSSTGTSGVMDEQFF.